Listed below are T cell receptor beta chains from one sample, sequenced in a study of blood T cell repertoires in COVID-19. The data were produced by immunoSEQ multiplex PCR, yet TCRdb's version contains in-frame clones alone and is incomplete. The sample lists 15,000 to 20,000 clones, around nine tenths occurring once. Sample: peripheral blood. All receptors derive from a human donor in a cohort sampled during active COVID-19. Each CDR3 is given with its conserved first and last residue.

>TRBV28
CASSSQGGRGEKLFF
>TRBV19
CASSIRQGSTDTQYF
>TRBV5-4
CASSLAKQGVGSPLHF
>TRBV4-1
CASRHNTGGLEAFF
>TRBV10-3
CAISGDGVTDTQYF
>TRBV6-5
CASSSSYNSPLHF
>TRBV18
CASSPATSGIGETQYF
>TRBV9
CASRGPTYEQYF
>TRBV6-4
CASSASFSAGKEGTQYF
>TRBV5-1
CASSVPGLAGVSEQFF
>TRBV6-2/TRBV6-3
CASSHRSSGRTDTQYF
>TRBV4-1
CASSQEGSGGPSEQFF
>TRBV6-5
CAGQDSGNSPLHF
>TRBV6-4
CASSPGTSGSTQFF
>TRBV3-1/TRBV3-2
CASSQDIAGGRNEQFF
>TRBV27
CASTLEGETQYF
>TRBV5-1
CASSSITDRGEQYF
>TRBV5-4
CASSERGVKGTDTQYF
>TRBV3-1/TRBV3-2
CASTLRTGENSPLHF
>TRBV6-1
CASSEMAGQGVYGYTF
>TRBV9
CASSAWTTGATNYGYTF
>TRBV2
CASSGGQFSNQPQHF
>TRBV27
CASSIDRNTIYF
>TRBV9
CASSLYNEQFF
>TRBV6-5
CASGRVNTGELFF
>TRBV28
CASSTLGGDRTNYGYTF
>TRBV11-2
CASSSVQGARGYTF
>TRBV27
CASSSAYEQYF
>TRBV10-3
CAISGNSNQPQHF
>TRBV30
CAWSVQGEGEQYF
>TRBV4-2
CASSQVSSGSGTDTQYF
>TRBV6-2/TRBV6-3
CASSYRGTEQYF
>TRBV19
CASSVYRANTEAFF
>TRBV30
CAWSTIRTSVGKNIQYF
>TRBV15
CATSRRLAGGPGEQFF
>TRBV3-1/TRBV3-2
CASSQVGTGSSEQYF
>TRBV7-9
CASSLAGYEKLFF
>TRBV19
CASVEAGPRGEQFF
>TRBV25-1
CASSGDSYEQYF
>TRBV5-1
CASSSGTGGYNEQFF
>TRBV5-4
CASSRDRGNEKLFF
>TRBV3-1/TRBV3-2
CASRPLTGGRSTGELFF
>TRBV2
CARKTGPGELFF
>TRBV4-1
CASSLAGTGEGEQYF
>TRBV7-6
CASSNPGQENTEAFF
>TRBV14
CASSQYQFNEKLFF